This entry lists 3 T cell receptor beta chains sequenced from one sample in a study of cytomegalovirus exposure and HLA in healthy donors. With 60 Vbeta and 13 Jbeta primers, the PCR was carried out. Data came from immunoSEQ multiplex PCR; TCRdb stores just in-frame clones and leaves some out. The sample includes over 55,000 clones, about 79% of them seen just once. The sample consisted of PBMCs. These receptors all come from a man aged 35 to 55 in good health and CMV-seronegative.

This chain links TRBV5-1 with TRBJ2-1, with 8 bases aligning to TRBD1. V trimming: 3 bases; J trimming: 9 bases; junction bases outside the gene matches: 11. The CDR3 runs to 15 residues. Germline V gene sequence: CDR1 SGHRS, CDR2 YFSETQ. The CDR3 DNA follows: TGCGCCAGCAGCTCCTGGACAGGGAGTAGTAGTGAGCAGTTCTTC. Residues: CASSSWTGSSSEQFF. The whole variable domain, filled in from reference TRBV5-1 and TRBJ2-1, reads KAGVTQTPRYLIKTRGQQVTLSCSPISGHRSVSWYQQTPGQGLQFLFEYFSETQRNKGNFPGRFSGRQFSNSRSEMNVSTLELGDSALYLCASSSWTGSSSEQFFGPGTRLTVL.

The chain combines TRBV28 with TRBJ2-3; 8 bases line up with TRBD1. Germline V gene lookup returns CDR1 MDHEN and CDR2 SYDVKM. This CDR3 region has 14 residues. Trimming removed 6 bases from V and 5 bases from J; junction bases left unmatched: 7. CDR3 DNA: TGTGCCAGCAGACAGCGACAGGGGATAGATACGCAGTATTTT. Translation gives CASRQRQGIDTQYF.

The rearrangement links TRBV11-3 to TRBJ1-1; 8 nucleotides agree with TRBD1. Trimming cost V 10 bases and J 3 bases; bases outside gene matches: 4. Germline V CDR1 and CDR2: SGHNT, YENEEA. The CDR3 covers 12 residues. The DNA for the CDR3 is TGTGCCACCACAGGGGGGGACACTGAAGCTTTCTTT. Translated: CATTGGDTEAFF.